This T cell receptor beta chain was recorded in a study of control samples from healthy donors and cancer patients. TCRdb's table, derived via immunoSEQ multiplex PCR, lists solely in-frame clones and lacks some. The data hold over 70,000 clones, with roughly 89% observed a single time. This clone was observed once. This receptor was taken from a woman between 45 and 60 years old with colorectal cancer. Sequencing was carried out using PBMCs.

The CDR3, as DNA: TGTGCCAGCAAAAACACCGGGACAGCCTATGGCTACACCTTC. It encodes CASKNTGTAYGYTF. The chain joins TRBV28 to TRBJ1-2; 7 nucleotides agree with TRBD1. This CDR3 is built from 14 residues. Looked up from germline, CDR1 is MDHEN and CDR2 is SYDVKM. The ends lost 7 bases at V and 4 bases at J; junction bases unmatched: 9.